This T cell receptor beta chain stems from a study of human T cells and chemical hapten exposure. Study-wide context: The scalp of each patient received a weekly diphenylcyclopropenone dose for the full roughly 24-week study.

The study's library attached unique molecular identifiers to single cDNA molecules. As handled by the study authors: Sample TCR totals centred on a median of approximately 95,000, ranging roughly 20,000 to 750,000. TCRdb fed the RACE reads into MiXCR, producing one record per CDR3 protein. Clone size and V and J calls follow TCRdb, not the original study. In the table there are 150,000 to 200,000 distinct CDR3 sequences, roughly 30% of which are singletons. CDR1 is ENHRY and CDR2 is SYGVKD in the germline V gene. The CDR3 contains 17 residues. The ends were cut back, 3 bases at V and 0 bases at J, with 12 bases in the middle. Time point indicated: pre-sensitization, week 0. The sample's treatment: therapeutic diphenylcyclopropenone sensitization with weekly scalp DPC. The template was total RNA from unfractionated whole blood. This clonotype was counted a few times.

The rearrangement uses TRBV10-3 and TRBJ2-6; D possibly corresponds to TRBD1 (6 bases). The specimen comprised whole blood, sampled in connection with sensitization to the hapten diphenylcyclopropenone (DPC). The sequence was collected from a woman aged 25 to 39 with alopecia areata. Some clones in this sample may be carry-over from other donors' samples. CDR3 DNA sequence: TGTGCCATCAGTGACCGACAGGCGAGCTCTGGGGCCAACGTCCTGACTTTC. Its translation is CAISDRQASSGANVLTF.